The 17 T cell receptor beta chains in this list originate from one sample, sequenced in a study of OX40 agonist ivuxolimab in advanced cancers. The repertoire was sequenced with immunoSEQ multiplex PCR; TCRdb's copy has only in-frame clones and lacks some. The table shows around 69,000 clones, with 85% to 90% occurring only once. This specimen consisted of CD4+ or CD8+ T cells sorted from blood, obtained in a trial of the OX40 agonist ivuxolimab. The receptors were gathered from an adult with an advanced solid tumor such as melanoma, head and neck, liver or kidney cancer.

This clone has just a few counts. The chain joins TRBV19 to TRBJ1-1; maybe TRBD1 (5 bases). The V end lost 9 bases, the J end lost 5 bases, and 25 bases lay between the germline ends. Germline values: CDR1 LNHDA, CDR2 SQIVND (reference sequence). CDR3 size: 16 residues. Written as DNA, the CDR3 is TGTGCCAGCCGTGGCCTTAACCGGGCAGGGAGGACTGAAGCTTTCTTT. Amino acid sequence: CASRGLNRAGRTEAFF. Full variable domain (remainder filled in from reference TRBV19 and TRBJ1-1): DGGITQSPKYLFRKEGQNVTLSCEQNLNHDAMYWYRQDPGQGLRLIYYSQIVNDFQKGDIAEGYSVSREKKESFPLTVTSAQKNPTAFYLCASRGLNRAGRTEAFFGQGTRLTVV.

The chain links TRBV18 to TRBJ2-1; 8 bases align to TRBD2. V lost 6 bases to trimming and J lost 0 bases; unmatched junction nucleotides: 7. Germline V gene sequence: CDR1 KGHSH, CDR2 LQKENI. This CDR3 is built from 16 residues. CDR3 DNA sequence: TGTGCCAGCTCTGCGACTAGCGACAGCTCCTACAATGAGCAGTTCTTC. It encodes CASSATSDSSYNEQFF.

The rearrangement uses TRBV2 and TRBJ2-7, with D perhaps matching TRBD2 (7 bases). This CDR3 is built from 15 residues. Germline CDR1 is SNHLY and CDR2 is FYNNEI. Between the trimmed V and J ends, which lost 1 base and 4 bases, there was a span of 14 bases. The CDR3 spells CASSEEGKGGYEQYV. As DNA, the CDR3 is TGTGCCAGCAGTGAAGAGGGGAAGGGGGGGTACGAGCAGTACGTC.

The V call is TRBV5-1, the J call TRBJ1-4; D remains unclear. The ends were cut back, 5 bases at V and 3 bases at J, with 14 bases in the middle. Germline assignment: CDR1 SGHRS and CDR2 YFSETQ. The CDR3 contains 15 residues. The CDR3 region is CASRPAGEANEKLFF. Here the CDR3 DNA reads TGCGCCAGCAGACCGGCTGGGGAAGCTAATGAAAAACTGTTTTTT.

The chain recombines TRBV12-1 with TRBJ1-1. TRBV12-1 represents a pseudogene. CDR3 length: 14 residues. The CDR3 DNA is TGTGCCAGCAGCTCCCCAGGGGGGGGCACTGAAGCTTTCTTT. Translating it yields CASSSPGGGTEAFF.

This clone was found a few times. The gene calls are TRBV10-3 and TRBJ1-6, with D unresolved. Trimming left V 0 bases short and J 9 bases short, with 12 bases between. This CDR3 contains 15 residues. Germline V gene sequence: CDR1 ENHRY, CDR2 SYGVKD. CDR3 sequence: CAISESSAPTSPLHF. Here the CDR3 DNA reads TGTGCCATCAGTGAGTCCTCGGCACCGACTTCACCCCTCCACTTT.

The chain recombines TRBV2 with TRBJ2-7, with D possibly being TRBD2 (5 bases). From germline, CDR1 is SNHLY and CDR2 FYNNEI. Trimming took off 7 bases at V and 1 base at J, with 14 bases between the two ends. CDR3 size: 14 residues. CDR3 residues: CASTGSASSYEQYF. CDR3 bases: TGTGCCAGCACGGGGTCCGCTTCTTCCTACGAGCAGTACTTC.

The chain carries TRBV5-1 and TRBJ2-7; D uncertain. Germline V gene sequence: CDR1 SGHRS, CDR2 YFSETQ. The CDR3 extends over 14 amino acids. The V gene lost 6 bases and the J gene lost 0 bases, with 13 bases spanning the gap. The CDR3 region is CASIADPGSYEQYF. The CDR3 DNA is TGCGCCAGCATCGCGGACCCAGGCTCCTACGAGCAGTACTTC.

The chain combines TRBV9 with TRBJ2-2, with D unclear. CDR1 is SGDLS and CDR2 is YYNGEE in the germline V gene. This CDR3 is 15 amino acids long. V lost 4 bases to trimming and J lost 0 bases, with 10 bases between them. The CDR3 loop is CASSPWTTNTGELFF. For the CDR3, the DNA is TGTGCCAGCAGCCCTTGGACCACGAACACCGGGGAGCTGTTTTTT. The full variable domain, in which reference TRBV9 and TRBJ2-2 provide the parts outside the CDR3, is DSGVTQTPKHLITATGQRVTLRCSPRSGDLSVYWYQQSLDQGLQFLIQYYNGEERAKGNILERFSAQQFPDLHSELNLSSLELGDSALYFCASSPWTTNTGELFFGEGSRLTVL.

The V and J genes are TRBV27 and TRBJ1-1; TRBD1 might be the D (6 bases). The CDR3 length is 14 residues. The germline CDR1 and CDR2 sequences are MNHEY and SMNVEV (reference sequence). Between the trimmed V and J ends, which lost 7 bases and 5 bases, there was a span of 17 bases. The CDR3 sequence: CASIGWGAGTEAFF. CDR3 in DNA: TGTGCCAGCATCGGATGGGGGGCTGGAACTGAAGCTTTCTTT.

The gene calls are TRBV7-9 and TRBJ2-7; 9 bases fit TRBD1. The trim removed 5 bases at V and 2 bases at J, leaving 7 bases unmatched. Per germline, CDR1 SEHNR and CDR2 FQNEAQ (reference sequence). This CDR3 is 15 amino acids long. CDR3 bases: TGTGCCAGCAGCCTAGAACAGGGGGCACCCTACGAGCAGTACTTC. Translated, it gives CASSLEQGAPYEQYF.

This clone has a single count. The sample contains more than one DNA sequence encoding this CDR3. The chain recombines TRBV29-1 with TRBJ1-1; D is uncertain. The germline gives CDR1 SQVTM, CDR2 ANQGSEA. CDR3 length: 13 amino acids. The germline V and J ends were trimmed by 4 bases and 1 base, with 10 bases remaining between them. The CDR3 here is CSVAVGRNTEAFF. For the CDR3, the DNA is TGCAGCGTTGCCGTAGGGAGGAACACTGAAGCTTTCTTT.

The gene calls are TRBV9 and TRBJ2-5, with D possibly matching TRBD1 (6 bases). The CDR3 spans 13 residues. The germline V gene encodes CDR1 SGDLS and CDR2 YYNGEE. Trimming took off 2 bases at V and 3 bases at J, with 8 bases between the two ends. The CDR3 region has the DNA TGTGCCAGCAGCGTTTCAGGGGAAGAGACCCAGTACTTC. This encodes CASSVSGEETQYF. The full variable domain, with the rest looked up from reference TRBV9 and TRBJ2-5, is DSGVTQTPKHLITATGQRVTLRCSPRSGDLSVYWYQQSLDQGLQFLIQYYNGEERAKGNILERFSAQQFPDLHSELNLSSLELGDSALYFCASSVSGEETQYFGPGTRLLVL.

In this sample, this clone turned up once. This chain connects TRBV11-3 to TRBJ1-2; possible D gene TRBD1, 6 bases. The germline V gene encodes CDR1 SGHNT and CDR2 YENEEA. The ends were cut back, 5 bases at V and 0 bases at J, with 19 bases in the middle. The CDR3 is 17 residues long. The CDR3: CASSPPPGESPNYGYTF. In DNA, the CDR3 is TGTGCCAGCAGCCCCCCCCCAGGGGAATCACCTAACTATGGCTACACCTTC.

DNA for the CDR3: TGTGCCCGCCAACAGGGGCCCCAGCATTTT. Its translation is CARQQGPQHF. The rearrangement uses TRBV6-7 and TRBJ1-5; TRBD1 is a possible D gene (6 bases). TRBV6-7 falls under the ORF class, with uncertain function. V dropped 11 bases and J dropped 9 bases, with 11 bases sitting between them. The CDR3 extends over 10 amino acids.

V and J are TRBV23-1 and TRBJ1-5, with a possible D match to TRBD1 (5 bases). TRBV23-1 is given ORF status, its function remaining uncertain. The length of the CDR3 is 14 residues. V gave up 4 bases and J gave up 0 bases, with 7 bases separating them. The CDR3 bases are TGCGCCAGCAGTCCAGGGCATAGCAATCAGCCCCAGCATTTT. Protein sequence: CASSPGHSNQPQHF.

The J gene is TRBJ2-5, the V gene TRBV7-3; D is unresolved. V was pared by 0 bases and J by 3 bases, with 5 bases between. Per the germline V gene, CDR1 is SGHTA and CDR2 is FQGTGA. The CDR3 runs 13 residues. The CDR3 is CASSLTGEETQYF. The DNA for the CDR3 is TGTGCCAGCAGCTTAACAGGAGAAGAGACCCAGTACTTC. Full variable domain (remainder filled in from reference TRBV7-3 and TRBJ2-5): GAGVSQTPSNKVTEKGKYVELRCDPISGHTALYWYRQSLGQGPEFLIYFQGTGAADDSGLPNDRFFAVRPEGSVSTLKIQRTERGDSAVYLCASSLTGEETQYFGPGTRLLVL.